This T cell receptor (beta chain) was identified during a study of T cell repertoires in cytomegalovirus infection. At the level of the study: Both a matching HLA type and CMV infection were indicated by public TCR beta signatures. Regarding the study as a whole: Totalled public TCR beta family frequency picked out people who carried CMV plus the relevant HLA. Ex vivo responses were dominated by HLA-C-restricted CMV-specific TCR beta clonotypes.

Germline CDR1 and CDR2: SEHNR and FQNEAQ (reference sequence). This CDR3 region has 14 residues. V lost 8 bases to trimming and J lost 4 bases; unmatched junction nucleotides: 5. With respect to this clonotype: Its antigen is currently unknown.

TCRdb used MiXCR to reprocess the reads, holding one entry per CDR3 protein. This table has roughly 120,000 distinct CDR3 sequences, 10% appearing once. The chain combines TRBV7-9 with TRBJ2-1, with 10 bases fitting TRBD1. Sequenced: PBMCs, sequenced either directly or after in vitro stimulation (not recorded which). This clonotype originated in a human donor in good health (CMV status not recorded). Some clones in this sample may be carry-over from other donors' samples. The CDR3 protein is CASPTGQGYNEQFF. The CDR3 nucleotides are TGTGCCAGCCCGACGGGACAGGGGTACAATGAGCAGTTCTTC.